The T cell receptor beta chain described here comes from a study of blood T cell repertoires in COVID-19. Sequencing used immunoSEQ multiplex PCR; TCRdb keeps in-frame clones, though not all of them. In the table there are roughly 49,000 clones, about 86% of which are singletons. V was pared by 0 bases and J by 4 bases, with 7 bases of the junction left unmatched. Germline V gene data show CDR1 as LGHNA and CDR2 as YSLEER. This CDR3 has 17 residues. V usage is TRBV4-3 and J usage is TRBJ2-2; 8 bases align to TRBD2. Sequencing used peripheral blood. This TCR was sampled from a man older than 75 with active COVID-19. CDR3 sequence: CASSQDAAGGVTGELFF. In nucleotides, the CDR3 is TGCGCCAGCAGCCAAGACGCGGCGGGAGGCGTCACCGGGGAGCTGTTTTTT.